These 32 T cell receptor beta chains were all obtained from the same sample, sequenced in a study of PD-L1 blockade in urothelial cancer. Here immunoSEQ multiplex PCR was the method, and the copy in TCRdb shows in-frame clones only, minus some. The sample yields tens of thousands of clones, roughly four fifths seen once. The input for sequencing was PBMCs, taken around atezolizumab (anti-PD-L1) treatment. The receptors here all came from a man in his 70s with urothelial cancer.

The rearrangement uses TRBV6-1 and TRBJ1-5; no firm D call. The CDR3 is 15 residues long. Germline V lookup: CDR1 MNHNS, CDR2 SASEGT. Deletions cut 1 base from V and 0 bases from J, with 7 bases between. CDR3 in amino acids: CASSEGTYSNQPQHF. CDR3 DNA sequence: TGTGCCAGCAGTGAAGGCACTTATAGCAATCAGCCCCAGCATTTT.

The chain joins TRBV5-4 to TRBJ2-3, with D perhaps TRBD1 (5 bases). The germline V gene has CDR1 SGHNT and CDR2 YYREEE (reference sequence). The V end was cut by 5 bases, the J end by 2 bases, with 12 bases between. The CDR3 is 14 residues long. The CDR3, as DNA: TGTGCCAGCAGAGGGGAACTGAACACAGATACGCAGTATTTT. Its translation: CASRGELNTDTQYF.

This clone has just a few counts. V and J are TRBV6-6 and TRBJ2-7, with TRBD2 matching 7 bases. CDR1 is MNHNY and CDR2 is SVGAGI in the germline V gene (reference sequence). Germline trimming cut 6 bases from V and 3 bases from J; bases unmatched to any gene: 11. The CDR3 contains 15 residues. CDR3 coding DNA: TGTGCCAGCAGCACGGGGGGAAGTCAGGACTACGAGCAGTACTTC. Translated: CASSTGGSQDYEQYF.

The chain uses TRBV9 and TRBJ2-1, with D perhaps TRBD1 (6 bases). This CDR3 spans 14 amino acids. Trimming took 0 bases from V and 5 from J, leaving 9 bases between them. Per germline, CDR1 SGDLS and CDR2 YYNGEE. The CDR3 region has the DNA TGTGCCAGCAGCGTAGGGACAGTTGACAATGAGCAGTTCTTC. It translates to CASSVGTVDNEQFF.

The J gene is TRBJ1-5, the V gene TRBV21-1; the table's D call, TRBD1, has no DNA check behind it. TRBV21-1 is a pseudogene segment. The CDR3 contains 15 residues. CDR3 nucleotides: TGTGCCAGCAGCAAAGTGCGACAGGGGAGTCAGCCCCAGCATTTT. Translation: CASSKVRQGSQPQHF.

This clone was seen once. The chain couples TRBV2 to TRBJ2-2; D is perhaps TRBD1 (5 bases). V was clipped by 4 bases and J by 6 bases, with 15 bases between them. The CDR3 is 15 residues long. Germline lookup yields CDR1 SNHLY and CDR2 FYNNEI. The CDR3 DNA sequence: TGTGCCAGCAGTGCTCAAGGGGCGGTCTCCGGGGAGCTGTTTTTT. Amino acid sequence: CASSAQGAVSGELFF.

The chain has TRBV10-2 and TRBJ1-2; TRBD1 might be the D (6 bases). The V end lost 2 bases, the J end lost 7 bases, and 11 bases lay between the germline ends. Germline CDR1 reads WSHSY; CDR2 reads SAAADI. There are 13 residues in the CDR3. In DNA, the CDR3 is TGCGCCAGCAGTGAGCACAGGGCCCCTGGCTACACCTTC. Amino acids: CASSEHRAPGYTF.

The CDR3 sequence is CASSLTSGSYEQYF. In DNA, the CDR3 is TGTGCCAGCAGCTTGACTAGCGGCTCCTACGAGCAGTACTTC. This chain connects TRBV7-2 to TRBJ2-7; 9 bases match TRBD2. This CDR3 spans 14 amino acids. V lost 3 bases, J lost 0 bases, and 0 bases stayed unmatched. Germline V gene data show CDR1 as SGHTA and CDR2 as FQGNSA.

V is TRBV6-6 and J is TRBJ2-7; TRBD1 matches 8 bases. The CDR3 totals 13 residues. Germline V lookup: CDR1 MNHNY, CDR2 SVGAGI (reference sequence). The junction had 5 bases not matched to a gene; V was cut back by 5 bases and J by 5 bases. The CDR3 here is CASSTDRADEQYF. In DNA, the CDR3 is TGTGCCAGCAGTACGGACAGGGCAGACGAGCAGTACTTC.

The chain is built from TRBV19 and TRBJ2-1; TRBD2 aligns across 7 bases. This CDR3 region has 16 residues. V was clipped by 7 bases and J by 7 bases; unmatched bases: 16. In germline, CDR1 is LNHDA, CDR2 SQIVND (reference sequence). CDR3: CASTPAGRENRNEQFF. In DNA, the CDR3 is TGTGCCAGTACCCCCGCCGGGCGGGAGAATCGGAATGAGCAGTTCTTC.

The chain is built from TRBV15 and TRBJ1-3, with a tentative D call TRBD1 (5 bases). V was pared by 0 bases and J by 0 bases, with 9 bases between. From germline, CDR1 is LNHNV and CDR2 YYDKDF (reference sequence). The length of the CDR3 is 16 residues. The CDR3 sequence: CATSRDRGSSGNTIYF. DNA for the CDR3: TGTGCCACCAGCAGAGATCGGGGGAGCTCTGGAAACACCATATATTTT.

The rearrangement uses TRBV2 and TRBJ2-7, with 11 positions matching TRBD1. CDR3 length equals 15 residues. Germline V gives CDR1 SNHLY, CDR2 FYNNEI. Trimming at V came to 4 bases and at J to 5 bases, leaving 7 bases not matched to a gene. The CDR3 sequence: CASSVVRTGGNEQYF. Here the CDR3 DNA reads TGTGCCAGCAGTGTAGTTAGGACAGGGGGCAACGAGCAGTACTTC.

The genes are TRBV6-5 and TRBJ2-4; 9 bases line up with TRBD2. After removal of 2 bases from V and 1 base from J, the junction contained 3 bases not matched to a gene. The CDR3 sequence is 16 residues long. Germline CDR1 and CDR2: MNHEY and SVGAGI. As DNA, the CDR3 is TGTGCCAGCAGTTACAGCGCGGGGGGGGCCAAAAACATTCAGTACTTC. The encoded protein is CASSYSAGGAKNIQYF.

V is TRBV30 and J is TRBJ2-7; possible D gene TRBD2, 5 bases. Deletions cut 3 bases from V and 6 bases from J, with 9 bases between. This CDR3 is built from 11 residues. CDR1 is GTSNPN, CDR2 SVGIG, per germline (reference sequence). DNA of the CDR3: TGTGCCTGGAGCCTCGGGGTCGAGCAGTACTTC. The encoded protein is CAWSLGVEQYF.

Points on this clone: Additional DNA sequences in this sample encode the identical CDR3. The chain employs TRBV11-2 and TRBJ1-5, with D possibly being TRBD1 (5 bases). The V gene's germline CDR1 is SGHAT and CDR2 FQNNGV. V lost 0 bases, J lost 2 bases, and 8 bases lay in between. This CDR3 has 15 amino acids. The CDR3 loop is CASSLDTGGNQPQHF. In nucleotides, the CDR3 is TGTGCCAGCAGCTTAGATACGGGGGGCAATCAGCCCCAGCATTTT.

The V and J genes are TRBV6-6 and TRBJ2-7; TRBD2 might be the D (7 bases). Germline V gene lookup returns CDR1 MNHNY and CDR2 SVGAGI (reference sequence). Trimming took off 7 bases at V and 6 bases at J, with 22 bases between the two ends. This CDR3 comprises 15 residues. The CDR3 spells CASTKGWGGEGEQYF. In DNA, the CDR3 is TGTGCCAGCACCAAGGGGTGGGGGGGCGAGGGCGAGCAGTACTTC.

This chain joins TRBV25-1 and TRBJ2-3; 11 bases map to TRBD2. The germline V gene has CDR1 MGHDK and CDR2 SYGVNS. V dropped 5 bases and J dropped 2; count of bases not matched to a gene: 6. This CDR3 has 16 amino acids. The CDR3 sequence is CASSLFSGRATDTQYF. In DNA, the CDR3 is TGTGCCAGCAGTCTCTTTAGCGGGAGGGCCACAGATACGCAGTATTTT.

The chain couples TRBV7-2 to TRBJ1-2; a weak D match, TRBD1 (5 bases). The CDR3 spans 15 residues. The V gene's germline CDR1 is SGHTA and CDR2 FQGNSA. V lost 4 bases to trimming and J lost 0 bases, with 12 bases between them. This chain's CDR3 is CASSSGGGANYGYTF. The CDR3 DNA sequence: TGTGCCAGCAGCTCGGGGGGAGGCGCTAACTATGGCTACACCTTC.

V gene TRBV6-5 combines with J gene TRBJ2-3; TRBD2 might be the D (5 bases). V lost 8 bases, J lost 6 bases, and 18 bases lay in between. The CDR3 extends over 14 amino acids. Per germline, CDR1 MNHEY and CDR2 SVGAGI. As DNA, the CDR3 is TGTGCCAGCTCTCGTCTCGGGGTTGGCGATACGCAGTATTTT. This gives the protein CASSRLGVGDTQYF.

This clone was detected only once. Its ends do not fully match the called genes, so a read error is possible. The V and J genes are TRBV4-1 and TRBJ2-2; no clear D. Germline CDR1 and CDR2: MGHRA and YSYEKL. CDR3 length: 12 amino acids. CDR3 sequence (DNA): TGCGCCAGCAGCCACAACAGCGGGGAGCTGTTTTTT. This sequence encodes CASSHNSGELFF.

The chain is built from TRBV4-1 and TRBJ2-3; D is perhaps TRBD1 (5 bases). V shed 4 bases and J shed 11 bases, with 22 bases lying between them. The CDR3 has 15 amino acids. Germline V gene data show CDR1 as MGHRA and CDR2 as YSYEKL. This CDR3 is CASSPLLAQGDGQYF. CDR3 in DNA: TGCGCCAGCAGCCCACTCCTGGCCCAGGGCGATGGGCAGTATTTT.

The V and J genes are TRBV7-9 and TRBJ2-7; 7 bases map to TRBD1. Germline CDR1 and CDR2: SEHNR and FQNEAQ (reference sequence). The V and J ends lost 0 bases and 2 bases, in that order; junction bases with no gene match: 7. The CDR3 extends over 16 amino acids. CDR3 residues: CASSLAVGQGAYEQYF. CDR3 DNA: TGTGCCAGCAGCTTAGCGGTAGGGCAGGGGGCCTACGAGCAGTACTTC.

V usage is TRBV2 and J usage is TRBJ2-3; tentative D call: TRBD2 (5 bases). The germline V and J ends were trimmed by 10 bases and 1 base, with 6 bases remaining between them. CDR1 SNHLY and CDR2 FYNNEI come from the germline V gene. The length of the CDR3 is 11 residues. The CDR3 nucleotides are TGTGCCACCGGGGGCACAGATACGCAGTATTTT. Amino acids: CATGGTDTQYF.

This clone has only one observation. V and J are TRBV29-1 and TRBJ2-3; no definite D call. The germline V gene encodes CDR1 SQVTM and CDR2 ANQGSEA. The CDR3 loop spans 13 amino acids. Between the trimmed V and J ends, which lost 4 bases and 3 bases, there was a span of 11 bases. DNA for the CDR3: TGCAGCGTTGCGCGTACTCGGACAGATACGCAGTATTTT. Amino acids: CSVARTRTDTQYF.

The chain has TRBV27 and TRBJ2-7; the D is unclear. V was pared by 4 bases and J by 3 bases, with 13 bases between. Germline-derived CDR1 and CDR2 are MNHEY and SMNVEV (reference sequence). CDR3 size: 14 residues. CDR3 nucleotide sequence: TGTGCCAGCAGTTCCTGGGCCAGTGGCTACGAGCAGTACTTC. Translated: CASSSWASGYEQYF.

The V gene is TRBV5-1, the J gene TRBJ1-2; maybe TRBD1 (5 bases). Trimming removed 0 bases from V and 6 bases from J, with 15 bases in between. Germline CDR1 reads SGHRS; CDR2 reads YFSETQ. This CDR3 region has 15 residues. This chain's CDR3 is CASSLGEGRRNGYTF. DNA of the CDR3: TGCGCCAGCAGCTTGGGGGAGGGGAGGAGGAATGGCTACACCTTC.

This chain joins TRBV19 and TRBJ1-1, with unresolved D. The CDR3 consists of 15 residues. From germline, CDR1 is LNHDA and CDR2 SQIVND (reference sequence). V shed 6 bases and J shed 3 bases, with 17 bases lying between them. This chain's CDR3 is CASRSGSVRYTEAFF. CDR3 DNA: TGTGCCAGTAGGTCCGGGAGTGTACGGTACACTGAAGCTTTCTTT. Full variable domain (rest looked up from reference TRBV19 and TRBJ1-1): DGGITQSPKYLFRKEGQNVTLSCEQNLNHDAMYWYRQDPGQGLRLIYYSQIVNDFQKGDIAEGYSVSREKKESFPLTVTSAQKNPTAFYLCASRSGSVRYTEAFFGQGTRLTVV.

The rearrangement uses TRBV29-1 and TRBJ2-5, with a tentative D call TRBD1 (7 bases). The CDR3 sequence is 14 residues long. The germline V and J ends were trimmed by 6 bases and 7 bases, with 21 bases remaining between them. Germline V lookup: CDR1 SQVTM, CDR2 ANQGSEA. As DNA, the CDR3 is TGCAGCGTCAACCGGGACCTCCAGGGGGGGACCCAGTACTTC. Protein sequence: CSVNRDLQGGTQYF.

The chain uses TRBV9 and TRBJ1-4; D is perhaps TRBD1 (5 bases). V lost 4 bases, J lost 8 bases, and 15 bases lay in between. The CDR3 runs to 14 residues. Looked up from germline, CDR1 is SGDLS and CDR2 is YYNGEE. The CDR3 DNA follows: TGTGCCAGCAGCCCTCAGGGATCTAGGGAAAAACTGTTTTTT. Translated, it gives CASSPQGSREKLFF.

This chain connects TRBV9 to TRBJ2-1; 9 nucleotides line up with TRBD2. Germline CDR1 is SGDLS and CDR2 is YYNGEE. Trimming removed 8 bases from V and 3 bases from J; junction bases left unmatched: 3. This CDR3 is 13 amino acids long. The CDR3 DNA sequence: TGTGCCAGTTCTAGCGGGAACTACAATGAGCAGTTCTTC. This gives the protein CASSSGNYNEQFF.

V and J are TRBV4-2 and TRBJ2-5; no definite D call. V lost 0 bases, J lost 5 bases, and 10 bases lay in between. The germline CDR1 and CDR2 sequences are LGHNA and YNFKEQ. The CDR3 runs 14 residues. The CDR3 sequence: CASSQDSSLETQYF. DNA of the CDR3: TGTGCCAGCAGCCAAGATAGTAGTTTGGAGACCCAGTACTTC.

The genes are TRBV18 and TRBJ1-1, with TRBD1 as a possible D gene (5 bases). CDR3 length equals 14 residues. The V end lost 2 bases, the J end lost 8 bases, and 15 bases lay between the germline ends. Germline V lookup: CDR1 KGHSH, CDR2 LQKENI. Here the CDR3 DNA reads TGTGCCAGCTCACCAAGTAAAGGGGTACCCGAAGCTTTCTTT. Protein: CASSPSKGVPEAFF.